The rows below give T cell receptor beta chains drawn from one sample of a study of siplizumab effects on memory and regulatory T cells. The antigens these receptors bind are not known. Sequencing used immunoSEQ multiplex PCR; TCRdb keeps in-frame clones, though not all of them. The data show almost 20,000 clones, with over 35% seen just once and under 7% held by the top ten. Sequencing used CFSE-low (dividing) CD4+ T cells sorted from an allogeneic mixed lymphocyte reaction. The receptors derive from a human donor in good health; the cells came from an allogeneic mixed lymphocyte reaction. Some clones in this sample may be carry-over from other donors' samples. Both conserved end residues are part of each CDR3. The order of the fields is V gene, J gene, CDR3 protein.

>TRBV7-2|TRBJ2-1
CASSLIGDNEQFF
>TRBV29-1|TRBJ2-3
CSVVTVTLGDTQYF
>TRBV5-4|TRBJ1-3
CASSLVGRGPDTIYF
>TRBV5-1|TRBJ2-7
CASSLGQTSSYEQYF
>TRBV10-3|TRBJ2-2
CAISEVTGGGTGELFF
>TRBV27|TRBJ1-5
CASRIGGTIGNQPQHF
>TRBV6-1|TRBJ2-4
CASSITGNVQYF
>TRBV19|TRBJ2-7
CASSIRDRGLAGSYEQYF
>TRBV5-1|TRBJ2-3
CASSLEMSSGRETDTQYF
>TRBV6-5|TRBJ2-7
CASSYSDSAYEQYF
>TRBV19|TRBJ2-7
CASSFASGGYEQYF
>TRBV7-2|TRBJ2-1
CASSLRLAGYSYNEQFF
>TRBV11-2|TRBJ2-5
CASSPRLGTQYF
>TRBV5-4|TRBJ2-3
CASSTPGQGTDTQYF
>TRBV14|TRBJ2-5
CASSQEGTLGLAGIQETQYF
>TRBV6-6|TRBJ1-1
CASQLAGNTEAFF
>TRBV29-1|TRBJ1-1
CSVTRYDTEAFF
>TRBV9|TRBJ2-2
CASSYGAGAGTGELFF
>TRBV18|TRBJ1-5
CASSPGQGNQPQHF
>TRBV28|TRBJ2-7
CASKEGRSLASYEQYF
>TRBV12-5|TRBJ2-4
CARDGTSDFPKNIQYF
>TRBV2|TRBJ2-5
CASSEGRVQETQYF
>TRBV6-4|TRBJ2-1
CASSDEMGSEQFF
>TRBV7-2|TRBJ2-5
CASSRRGQGLLRAETQYF
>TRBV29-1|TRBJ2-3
CSGGRGGVSDTQYF
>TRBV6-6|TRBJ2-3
CASSPGLAGVTQYF
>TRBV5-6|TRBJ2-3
CASSPQERGITDTQYF